This TCR beta chain was recovered during a study of blood T cells in healthy people across ages. The wider study: Template-switching capture recovered about one barcoded beta molecule per two T cells.

The length of the CDR3 is 15 residues. V was shortened by 1 base and J by 7 bases, with 14 bases between the two germline ends. Per the germline V gene, CDR1 is MGHRA and CDR2 is YSYEKL. Alongside a J-beta primer mix, a sample-barcoded 5' primer served in a second PCR lasting 7 to 11 cycles. Each cDNA molecule received a tag from a template-switch adaptor that had 12 random nucleotides. From each sample, at least 2.5 million paired-end reads containing CDR3 were obtained. One entry per CDR3 protein, called by TCRdb with MiXCR from the 5' RACE reads. The repertoire holds some 1.5 million distinct CDR3 sequences, about 30% seen once, with 7% to 9% in the top ten. This clonotype was observed at least ten times. Each of the donors had roughly 10 milliliters of peripheral blood drawn into EDTA-treated Vacutainer tubes.

The TCR originated in a woman under 40 in good health. Sample: blood. The chain carries TRBV4-1 and TRBJ2-1; D gene unclear. Here the CDR3 reads CASSQVRLRGNEQFF. In DNA form, the CDR3 reads TGCGCCAGCAGCCAAGTTAGACTGAGAGGTAATGAGCAGTTCTTC.